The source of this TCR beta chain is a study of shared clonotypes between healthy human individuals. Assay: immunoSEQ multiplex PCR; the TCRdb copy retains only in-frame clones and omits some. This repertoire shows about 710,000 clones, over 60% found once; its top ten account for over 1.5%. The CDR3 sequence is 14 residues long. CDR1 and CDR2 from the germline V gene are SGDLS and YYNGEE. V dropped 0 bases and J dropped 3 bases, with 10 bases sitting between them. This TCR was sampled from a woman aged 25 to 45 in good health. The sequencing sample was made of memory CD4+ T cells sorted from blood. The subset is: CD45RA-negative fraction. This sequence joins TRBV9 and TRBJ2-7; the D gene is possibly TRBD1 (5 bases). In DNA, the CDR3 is TGTGCCAGCAGCGTAGGGGGCAGGAGCTACGAGCAGTACTTC. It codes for CASSVGGRSYEQYF.